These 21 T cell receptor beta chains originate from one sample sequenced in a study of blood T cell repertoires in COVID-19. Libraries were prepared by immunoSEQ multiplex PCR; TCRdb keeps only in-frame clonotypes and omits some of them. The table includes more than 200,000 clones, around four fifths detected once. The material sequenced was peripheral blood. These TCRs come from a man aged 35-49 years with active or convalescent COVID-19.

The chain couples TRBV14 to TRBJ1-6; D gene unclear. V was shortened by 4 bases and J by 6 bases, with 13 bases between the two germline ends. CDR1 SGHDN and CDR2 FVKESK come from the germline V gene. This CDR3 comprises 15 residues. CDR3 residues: CASSPSLPVNSPLHF. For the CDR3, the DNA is TGTGCCAGCAGCCCCTCACTCCCTGTTAATTCACCCCTCCACTTT.

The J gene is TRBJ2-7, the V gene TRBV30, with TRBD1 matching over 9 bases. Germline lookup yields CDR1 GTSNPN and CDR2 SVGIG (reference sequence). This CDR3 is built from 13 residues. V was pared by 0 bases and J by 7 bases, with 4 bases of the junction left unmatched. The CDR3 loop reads CAWSVQGAGEQYF. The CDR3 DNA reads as TGTGCCTGGAGTGTACAGGGGGCCGGTGAGCAGTACTTC.

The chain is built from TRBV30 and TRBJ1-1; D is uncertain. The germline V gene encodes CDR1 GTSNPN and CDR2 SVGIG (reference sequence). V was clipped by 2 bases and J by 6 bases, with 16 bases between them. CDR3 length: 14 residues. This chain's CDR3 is CAWSRERSRPEAFF. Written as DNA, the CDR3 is TGTGCCTGGAGTCGAGAAAGGAGTCGCCCTGAAGCTTTCTTT. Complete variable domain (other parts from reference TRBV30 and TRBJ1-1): SQTIHQWPATLVQPVGSPLSLECTVEGTSNPNLYWYRQAAGRGLQLLFYSVGIGQISSEVPQNLSASRPQDRQFILSSKKLLLSDSGFYLCAWSRERSRPEAFFGQGTRLTVV.

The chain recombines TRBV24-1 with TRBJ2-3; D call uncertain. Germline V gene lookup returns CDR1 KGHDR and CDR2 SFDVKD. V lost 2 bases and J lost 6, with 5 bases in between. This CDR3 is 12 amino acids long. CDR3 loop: CATSDSVDTQYF. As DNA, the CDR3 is TGTGCCACCAGTGATTCTGTGGATACGCAGTATTTT.

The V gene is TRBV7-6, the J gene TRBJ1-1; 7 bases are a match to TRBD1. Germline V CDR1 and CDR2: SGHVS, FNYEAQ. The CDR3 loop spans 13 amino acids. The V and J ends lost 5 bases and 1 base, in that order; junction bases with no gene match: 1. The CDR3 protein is CASSRQGNTEAFF. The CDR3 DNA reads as TGTGCCAGCAGCCGACAGGGGAACACTGAAGCTTTCTTT.

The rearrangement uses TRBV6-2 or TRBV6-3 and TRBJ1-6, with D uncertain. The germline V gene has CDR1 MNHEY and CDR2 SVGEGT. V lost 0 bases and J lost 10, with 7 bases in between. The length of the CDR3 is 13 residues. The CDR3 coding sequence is TGTGCCAGCAGTTACTCGAGGGCGTCACCCCTCCACTTT. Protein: CASSYSRASPLHF.

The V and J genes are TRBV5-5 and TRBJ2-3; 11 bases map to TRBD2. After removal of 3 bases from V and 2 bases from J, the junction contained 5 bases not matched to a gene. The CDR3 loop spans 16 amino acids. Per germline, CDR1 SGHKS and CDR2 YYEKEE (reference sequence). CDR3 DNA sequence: TGTGCCAGCAGCTATCGACTAGCGGGGAACACAGATACGCAGTATTTT. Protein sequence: CASSYRLAGNTDTQYF.

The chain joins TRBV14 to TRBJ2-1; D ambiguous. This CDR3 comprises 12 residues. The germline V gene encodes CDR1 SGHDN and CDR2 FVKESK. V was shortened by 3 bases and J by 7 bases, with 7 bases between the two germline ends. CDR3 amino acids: CASSHLVNEQFF. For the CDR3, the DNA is TGTGCCAGCAGCCACCTAGTTAATGAGCAGTTCTTC.

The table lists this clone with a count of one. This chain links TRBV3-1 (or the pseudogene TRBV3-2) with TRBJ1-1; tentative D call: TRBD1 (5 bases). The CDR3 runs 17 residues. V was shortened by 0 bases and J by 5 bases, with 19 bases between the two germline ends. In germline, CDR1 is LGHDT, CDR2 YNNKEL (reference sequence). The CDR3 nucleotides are TGTGCCAGCAGCCAAGATGCCGGGGGGACGAGGTTTACTGAAGCTTTCTTT. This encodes CASSQDAGGTRFTEAFF.

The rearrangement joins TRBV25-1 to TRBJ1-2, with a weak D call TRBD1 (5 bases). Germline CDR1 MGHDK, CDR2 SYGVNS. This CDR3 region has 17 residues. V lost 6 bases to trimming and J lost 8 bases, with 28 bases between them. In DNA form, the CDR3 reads TGTGCCAGCAGCTCCTACGGCGCAGGGCCCGATCGTCGGGGCTACACCTTC. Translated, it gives CASSSYGAGPDRRGYTF.

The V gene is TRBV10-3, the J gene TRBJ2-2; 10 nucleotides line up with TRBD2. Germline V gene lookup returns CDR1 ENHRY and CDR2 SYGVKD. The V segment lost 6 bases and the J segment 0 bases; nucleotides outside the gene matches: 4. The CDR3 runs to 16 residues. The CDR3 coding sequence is TGTGCCATCAGGGCTAGCGGGGGACCGAACACCGGGGAGCTGTTTTTT. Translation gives CAIRASGGPNTGELFF.

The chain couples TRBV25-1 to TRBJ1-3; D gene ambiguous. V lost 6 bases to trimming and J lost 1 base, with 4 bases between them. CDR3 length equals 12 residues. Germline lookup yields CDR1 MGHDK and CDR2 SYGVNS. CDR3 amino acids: CASSLSGNTIYF. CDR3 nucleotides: TGTGCCAGCAGCCTGTCTGGAAACACCATATATTTT. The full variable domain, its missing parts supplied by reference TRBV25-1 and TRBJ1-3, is EADIYQTPRYLVIGTGKKITLECSQTMGHDKMYWYQQDPGMELHLIHYSYGVNSTEKGDLSSESTVSRIRTEHFPLTLESARPSHTSQYLCASSLSGNTIYFGEGSWLTVV.

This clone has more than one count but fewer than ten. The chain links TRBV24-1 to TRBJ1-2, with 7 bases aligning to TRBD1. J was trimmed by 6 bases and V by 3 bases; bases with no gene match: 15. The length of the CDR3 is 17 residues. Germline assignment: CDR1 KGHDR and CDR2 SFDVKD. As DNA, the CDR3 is TGTGCCACCAGTGATCCCTCCATCAAGACAGGGAAAGATGGCTACACCTTC. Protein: CATSDPSIKTGKDGYTF.

The CDR3 DNA follows: TGTGCCAGCAGTGAATCGAACAGGAATAATTCACCCCTCCACTTT. Amino acids: CASSESNRNNSPLHF. This chain links TRBV25-1 with TRBJ1-6; tentatively, D is TRBD1 (5 bases). V was pared by 1 base and J by 5 bases, with 9 bases between. Germline V lookup: CDR1 MGHDK, CDR2 SYGVNS. CDR3 length: 15 residues.

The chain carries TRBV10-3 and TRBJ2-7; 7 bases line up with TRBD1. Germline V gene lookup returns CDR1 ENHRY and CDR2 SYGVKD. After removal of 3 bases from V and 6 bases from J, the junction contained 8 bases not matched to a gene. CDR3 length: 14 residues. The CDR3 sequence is CAISEAGTVFEQYF. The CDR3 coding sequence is TGTGCCATCAGTGAAGCCGGGACAGTTTTCGAGCAGTACTTC.

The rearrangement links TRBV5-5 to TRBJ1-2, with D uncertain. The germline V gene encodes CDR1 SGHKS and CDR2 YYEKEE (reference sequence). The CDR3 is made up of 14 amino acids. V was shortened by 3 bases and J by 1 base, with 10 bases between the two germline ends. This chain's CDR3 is CASSSHHNNYGYTF. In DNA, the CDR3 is TGTGCCAGCAGCTCTCATCACAATAACTATGGCTACACCTTC. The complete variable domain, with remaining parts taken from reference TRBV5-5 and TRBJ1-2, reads DAGVTQSPTHLIKTRGQQVTLRCSPISGHKSVSWYQQVLGQGPQFIFQYYEKEERGRGNFPDRFSARQFPNYSSELNVNALLLGDSALYLCASSSHHNNYGYTFGSGTRLTVV.

The CDR3 nucleotides are TGTGCCAGCATTCGAGGACAGGGGGCCTACGAGCAGTACTTC. Translated: CASIRGQGAYEQYF. This sequence joins TRBV7-9 and TRBJ2-7; 10 bases align to TRBD1. CDR3 length equals 14 residues. CDR1 and CDR2 (germline): SEHNR, FQNEAQ (reference sequence). The V and J ends lost 7 bases and 2 bases, in that order; junction bases with no gene match: 5.

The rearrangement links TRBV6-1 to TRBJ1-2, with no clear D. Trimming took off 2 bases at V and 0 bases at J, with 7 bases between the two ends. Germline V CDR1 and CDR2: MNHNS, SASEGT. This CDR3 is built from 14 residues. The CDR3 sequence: CASSEYTANYGYTF. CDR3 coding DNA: TGTGCCAGCAGTGAATATACAGCTAACTATGGCTACACCTTC.

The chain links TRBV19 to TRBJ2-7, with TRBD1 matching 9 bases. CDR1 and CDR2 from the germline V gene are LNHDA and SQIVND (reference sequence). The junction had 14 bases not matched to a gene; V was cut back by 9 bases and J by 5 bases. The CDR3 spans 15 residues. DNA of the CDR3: TGTGCCAGCCGAGACTCGGGACAGGGAATCGACGAGCAGTACTTC. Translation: CASRDSGQGIDEQYF. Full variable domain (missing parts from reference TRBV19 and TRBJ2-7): DGGITQSPKYLFRKEGQNVTLSCEQNLNHDAMYWYRQDPGQGLRLIYYSQIVNDFQKGDIAEGYSVSREKKESFPLTVTSAQKNPTAFYLCASRDSGQGIDEQYFGPGTRLTVT.

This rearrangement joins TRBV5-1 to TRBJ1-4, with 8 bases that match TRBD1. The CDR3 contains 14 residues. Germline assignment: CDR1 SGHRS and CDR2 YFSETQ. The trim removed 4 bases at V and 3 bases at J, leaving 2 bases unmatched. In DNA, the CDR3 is TGCGCCAGCAGCCAGGGGGCAGCTAATGAAAAACTGTTTTTT. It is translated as CASSQGAANEKLFF. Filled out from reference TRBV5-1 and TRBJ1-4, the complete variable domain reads KAGVTQTPRYLIKTRGQQVTLSCSPISGHRSVSWYQQTPGQGLQFLFEYFSETQRNKGNFPGRFSGRQFSNSRSEMNVSTLELGDSALYLCASSQGAANEKLFFGSGTQLSVL.

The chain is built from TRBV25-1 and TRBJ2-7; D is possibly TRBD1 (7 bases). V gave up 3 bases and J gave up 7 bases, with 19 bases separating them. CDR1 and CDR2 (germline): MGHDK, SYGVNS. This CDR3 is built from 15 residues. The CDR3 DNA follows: TGTGCCAGCAGTGATCCCAGGGGGAGGAGTCGAGAGCAGTACTTC. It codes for CASSDPRGRSREQYF.